The entry below describes one TCR beta chain. MiXCR, applied by TCRdb to the 5' RACE reads, yields one record per CDR3 protein. This repertoire shows hundreds of thousands of distinct CDR3 sequences, more than 15% found once; its top ten account for more than 10%. The germline V gene encodes CDR1 SGHRS and CDR2 YFSETQ. Between the trimmed V and J ends, which lost 4 bases and 1 base, there was a span of 11 bases. This CDR3 comprises 14 residues. This entry is derived from a study of T-cell memory formation after mild COVID-19. The chain is built from TRBV5-1 and TRBJ1-1, with no clear D. Sequenced input: PBMCs or a T cell subset sorted from them (not recorded which). This clonotype was sampled from an adult woman who had mild COVID-19 (a few samples of this study predate the infection). Cell type and time point are not known. CDR3 nucleotides: TGCGCCAGCAGCCTACGGTTGGAGAACACTGAAGCTTTCTTT. Encoded protein: CASSLRLENTEAFF. The complete variable domain, with remaining parts taken from reference TRBV5-1 and TRBJ1-1, reads KAGVTQTPRYLIKTRGQQVTLSCSPISGHRSVSWYQQTPGQGLQFLFEYFSETQRNKGNFPGRFSGRQFSNSRSEMNVSTLELGDSALYLCASSLRLENTEAFFGQGTRLTVV.